This is a list of T cell receptor beta chains from one sample in a study of CD8+ T cells in alopecia areata. The data were produced by immunoSEQ multiplex PCR, yet TCRdb's version contains in-frame clones alone and is incomplete. The sample records 200,000 or so clones, about three fifths being singletons. Here the sequenced sample was CD4+ T cells sorted from blood, taken at week 24, from a patient treated with tofacitinib. The receptors were sampled from a human donor with alopecia areata. Each CDR3 is given with its conserved first and last residue. The D gene is left open where the match is weak. For some rows the clone size is stated as once, few or many, or as a class when expanded; others skip it.

V gene	D gene	clone size	J gene	CDR3 length	CDR3 protein	CDR3 DNA
TRBV5-1	TRBD2	medium-sized	TRBJ2-1	16	CASSGTSGLSYNEQFF	TGCGCCAGCAGCGGAACTAGCGGCCTCTCCTACAATGAGCAGTTCTTC
TRBV29-1	.	few	TRBJ2-3	13	CSVVGDSTDTQYF	TGCAGCGTTGTGGGGGATTCCACAGATACGCAGTATTTT
TRBV27	.	few	TRBJ1-5	14	CASSFQGSNQPQHF	TGTGCCAGCAGCTTCCAGGGTAGCAATCAGCCCCAGCATTTT
TRBV2	.	once	TRBJ2-3	13	CASSRDSTDTQYF	TGTGCCAGCAGTCGGGACTCCACAGATACGCAGTATTTT
TRBV7-3	.	.	TRBJ2-3	13	CASSLWSTDTQYF	TGTGCCAGCAGCTTGTGGAGCACAGATACGCAGTATTTT
TRBV7-2	.	.	TRBJ2-1	17	CASSLRTTGRSYNEQFF	TGTGCCAGCAGCTTAAGGACTACGGGACGCTCCTACAATGAGCAGTTCTTC
TRBV5-1	TRBD1	.	TRBJ2-5	15	CASSGNTGDQETQYF	TGCGCCAGCAGCGGAAACACAGGGGATCAAGAGACCCAGTACTTC
TRBV9	TRBD1	few	TRBJ1-1	14	CASSSGTGNTEAFF	TGTGCCAGCAGCTCCGGGACAGGGAACACTGAAGCTTTCTTT
TRBV30	.	.	TRBJ2-5	12	CAWSGEGVTQYF	TGTGCCTGGAGTGGGGAGGGGGTGACCCAGTACTTC
TRBV18	TRBD1	few	TRBJ1-1	12	CASSTGQGHAFF	TGTGCCAGCTCAACGGGACAGGGACACGCTTTCTTT
TRBV6-5	.	.	TRBJ1-2	12	CASSPTQNGYTF	TGTGCCAGCAGTCCGACCCAAAATGGCTACACCTTC
TRBV5-4	TRBD1	.	TRBJ2-1	15	CASSLQGSEANEQFF	TGTGCCAGCAGCTTACAGGGGAGCGAGGCCAATGAGCAGTTCTTC
TRBV29-1	.	.	TRBJ1-1	12	CSVGYRNTEAFF	TGCAGCGTTGGGTACAGAAACACTGAAGCTTTCTTT
TRBV6-5	.	few	TRBJ1-1	14	CASSYDVGGTEAFF	TGTGCCAGCAGTTATGATGTAGGGGGCACTGAAGCTTTCTTT
TRBV10-3	.	.	TRBJ2-5	15	CAISDLDGGGETQYF	TGTGCCATCAGTGACCTAGACGGCGGAGGAGAGACCCAGTACTTC
TRBV7-9	TRBD2	.	TRBJ2-7	16	CASSLVVGLAGSEQYF	TGTGCCAGCAGCTTAGTAGTCGGACTAGCGGGGTCCGAGCAGTACTTC
TRBV30	.	.	TRBJ1-5	14	CAWRGGSSNQPQHF	TGTGCCTGGAGGGGGGGCAGTAGCAATCAGCCCCAGCATTTT
TRBV9	TRBD1	few	TRBJ1-1	20	CASSVGSRLLTGGENTEAFF	TGTGCCAGCAGCGTAGGATCTAGACTCCTGACAGGGGGTGAGAACACTGAAGCTTTCTTT